The clone carrying this TCR beta chain came up once. Its antigen is undetermined. The record originates from a study of T cell responses to AZD1222 COVID-19 vaccine. Study results and limitations: No repertoire was sampled before or during the peak T cell response, only after it.

Libraries were prepared by immunoSEQ multiplex PCR; TCRdb keeps only in-frame clonotypes and omits some of them. The data show about 140,000 clones, with 80% to 95% seen just once and approximately 3.8% held by the top ten. The CDR3 is 16 amino acids. The germline V gene has CDR1 SGHTA and CDR2 FQGTGA. The V gene lost 5 bases and the J gene lost 7 bases, with 20 bases spanning the gap. J is TRBJ2-2 and V is TRBV7-3; D possibly corresponds to TRBD1 (6 bases). The material sequenced was peripheral blood, taken 28 days after the second AZD1222 dose. The receptor comes from an adult who received the AZD1222 COVID-19 vaccine. CDR3 coding DNA: TGTGCCAGCAGCCCCTCAACCGGACAGAGAGGCGGGGAGCTGTTTTTT. This translates into CASSPSTGQRGGELFF.